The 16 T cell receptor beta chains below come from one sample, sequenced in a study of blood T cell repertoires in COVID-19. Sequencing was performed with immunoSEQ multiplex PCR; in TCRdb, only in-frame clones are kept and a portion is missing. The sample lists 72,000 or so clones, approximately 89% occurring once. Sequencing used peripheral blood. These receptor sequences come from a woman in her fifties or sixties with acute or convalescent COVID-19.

The DNA for the CDR3 is TGCGCCAGCAGCAACCCGACAGGGAGGAACACTGAAGCTTTCTTT. Translated: CASSNPTGRNTEAFF. The chain recombines TRBV5-1 with TRBJ1-1, with 7 positions matching TRBD1. Germline loops: CDR1 SGHRS, CDR2 YFSETQ. This CDR3 is built from 15 residues. V dropped 4 bases and J dropped 1; count of bases not matched to a gene: 7.

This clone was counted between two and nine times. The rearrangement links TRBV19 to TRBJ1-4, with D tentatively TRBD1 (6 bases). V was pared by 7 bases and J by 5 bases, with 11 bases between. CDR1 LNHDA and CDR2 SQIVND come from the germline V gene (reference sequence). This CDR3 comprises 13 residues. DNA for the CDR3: TGTGCCAGTAAGGGCAGGGGAAATGAAAAACTGTTTTTT. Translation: CASKGRGNEKLFF.

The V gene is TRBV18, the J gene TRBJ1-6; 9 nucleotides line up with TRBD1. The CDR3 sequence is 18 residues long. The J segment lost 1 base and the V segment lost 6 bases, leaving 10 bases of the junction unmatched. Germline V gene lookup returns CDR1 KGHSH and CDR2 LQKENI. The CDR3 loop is CASSQGTGLKSYNSPLHF. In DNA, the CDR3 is TGTGCCAGCTCCCAAGGGACAGGGCTGAAGTCCTATAATTCACCCCTCCACTTT.

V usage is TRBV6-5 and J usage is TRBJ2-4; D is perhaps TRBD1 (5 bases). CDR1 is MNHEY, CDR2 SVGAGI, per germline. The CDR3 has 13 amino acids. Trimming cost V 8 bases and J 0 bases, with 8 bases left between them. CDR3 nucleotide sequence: TGTGCCAGCTTCGACAGAGCCAAAAACATTCAGTACTTC. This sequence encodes CASFDRAKNIQYF.

The DNA of the CDR3 is TGTGCCAGCAGCGGGGACTGGACGGGTGAGCAGTTCTTC. Translation gives CASSGDWTGEQFF. The chain combines TRBV9 with TRBJ2-1, with D maybe TRBD2 (6 bases). The CDR3 is 13 residues long. The V gene's germline CDR1 is SGDLS and CDR2 YYNGEE. The germline V and J ends were trimmed by 3 bases and 9 bases, with 13 bases remaining between them. Based on the CDR3 plus reference TRBV9 and TRBJ2-1, the full variable domain is DSGVTQTPKHLITATGQRVTLRCSPRSGDLSVYWYQQSLDQGLQFLIQYYNGEERAKGNILERFSAQQFPDLHSELNLSSLELGDSALYFCASSGDWTGEQFFGPGTRLTVL.

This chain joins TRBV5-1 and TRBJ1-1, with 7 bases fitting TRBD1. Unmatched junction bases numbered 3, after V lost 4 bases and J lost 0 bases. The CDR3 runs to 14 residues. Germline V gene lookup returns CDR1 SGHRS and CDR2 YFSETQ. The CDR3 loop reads CASSQGQMNTEAFF. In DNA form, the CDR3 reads TGCGCCAGCAGCCAGGGACAGATGAACACTGAAGCTTTCTTT.

CDR3 coding DNA: TGTGCCAGTAGGGGGACGGGAGAAAAACTGTTTTTT. Its protein is CASRGTGEKLFF. The V gene is TRBV28, the J gene TRBJ1-4, with D perhaps TRBD1 (6 bases). V gave up 9 bases and J gave up 8 bases, with 13 bases separating them. CDR3 length: 12 amino acids. Germline CDR1 is MDHEN and CDR2 is SYDVKM.

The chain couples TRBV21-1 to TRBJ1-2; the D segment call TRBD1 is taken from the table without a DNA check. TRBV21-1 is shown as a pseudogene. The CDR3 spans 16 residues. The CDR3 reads CASSKTALPLTVGYTF. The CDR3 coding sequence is TGTGCCAGCAGCAAGACAGCCCTTCCCCTTACTGTCGGCTACACCTTC.

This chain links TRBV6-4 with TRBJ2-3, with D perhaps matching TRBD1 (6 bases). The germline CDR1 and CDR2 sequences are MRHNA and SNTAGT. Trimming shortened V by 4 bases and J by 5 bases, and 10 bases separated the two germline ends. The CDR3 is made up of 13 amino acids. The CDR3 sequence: CASSAARGDTQYF. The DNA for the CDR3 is TGTGCCAGCAGTGCCGCCAGGGGAGATACGCAGTATTTT.

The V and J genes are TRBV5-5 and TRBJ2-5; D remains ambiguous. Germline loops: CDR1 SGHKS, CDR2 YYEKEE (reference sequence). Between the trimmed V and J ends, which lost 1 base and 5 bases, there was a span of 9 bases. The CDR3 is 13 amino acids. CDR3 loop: CASSLLVRETQYF. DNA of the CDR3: TGTGCCAGCAGCTTGTTAGTCCGGGAGACCCAGTACTTC.

The CDR3 DNA reads as TGTGCCAGCAGCGTCGAGGGACAGGGCGCCTACGAGCAGTACTTC. Translation gives CASSVEGQGAYEQYF. This chain uses TRBV9 with TRBJ2-7; 9 positions match TRBD1. J gave up 2 bases and V 2 bases, and 5 bases lay outside the gene matches. The germline V gene encodes CDR1 SGDLS and CDR2 YYNGEE. The CDR3 is 15 residues long.

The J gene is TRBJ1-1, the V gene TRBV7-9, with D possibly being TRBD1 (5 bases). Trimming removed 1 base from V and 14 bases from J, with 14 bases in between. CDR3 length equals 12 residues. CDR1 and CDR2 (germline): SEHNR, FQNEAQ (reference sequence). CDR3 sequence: CASSLVPGLPFF. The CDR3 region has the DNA TGTGCCAGCAGCTTAGTACCGGGACTCCCCTTCTTT.

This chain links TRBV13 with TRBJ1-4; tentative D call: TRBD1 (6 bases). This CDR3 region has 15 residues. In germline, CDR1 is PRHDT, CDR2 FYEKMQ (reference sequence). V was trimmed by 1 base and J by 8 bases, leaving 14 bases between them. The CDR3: CASSLEAGGREKLFF. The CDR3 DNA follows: TGTGCCAGCAGCTTAGAGGCTGGGGGCCGGGAAAAACTGTTTTTT.

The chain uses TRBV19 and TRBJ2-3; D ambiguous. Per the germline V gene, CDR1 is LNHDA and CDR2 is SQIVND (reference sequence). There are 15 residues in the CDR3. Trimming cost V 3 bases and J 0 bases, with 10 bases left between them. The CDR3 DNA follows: TGTGCCAGTAGTATGGGCAGTCAAAGCACAGATACGCAGTATTTT. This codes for CASSMGSQSTDTQYF.

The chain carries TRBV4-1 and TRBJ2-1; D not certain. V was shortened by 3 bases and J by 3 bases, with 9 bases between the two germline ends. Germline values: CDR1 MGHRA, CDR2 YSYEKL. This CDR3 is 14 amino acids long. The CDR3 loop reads CASSHGPSYNEQFF. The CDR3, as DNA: TGCGCCAGCAGCCACGGTCCTAGCTACAATGAGCAGTTCTTC.

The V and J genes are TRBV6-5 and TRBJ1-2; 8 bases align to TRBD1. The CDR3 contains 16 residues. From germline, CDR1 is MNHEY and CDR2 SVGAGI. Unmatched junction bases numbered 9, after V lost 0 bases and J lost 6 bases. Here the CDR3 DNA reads TGTGCCAGCAGTTACTCGACGGGGCAGGGGGCCAATGGCTACACCTTC. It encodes CASSYSTGQGANGYTF.